This T cell receptor (beta chain) was documented in a study of blood T cell repertoires in COVID-19. Study at large: Sources were T cells, B-cell-depleted T cells, or PBMCs; the material itself was cDNA or gDNA.

The assay was immunoSEQ multiplex PCR, and TCRdb's table has in-frame clones only and misses some. The table shows about 170,000 clones, with around 78% occurring only once. Germline V CDR1 and CDR2: KGHSH, LQKENI. CDR3 size: 15 residues. With 3 bases clipped from V and 7 bases from J, the junction kept 3 bases outside the gene matches. Cohorts were assigned according to the clinical history that participants reported. Sequencing was performed on PBMCs or T cells enriched from blood (not recorded which). This receptor was taken from a woman aged 45-65 years who had recovered from COVID-19. This rearrangement joins TRBV18 to TRBJ1-6, with 10 nucleotides matching TRBD1. CDR3 bases: TGTGCCAGCTCACCGCGGGACAGGGGAAATTCACCCCTCCACTTT. Its translation: CASSPRDRGNSPLHF.